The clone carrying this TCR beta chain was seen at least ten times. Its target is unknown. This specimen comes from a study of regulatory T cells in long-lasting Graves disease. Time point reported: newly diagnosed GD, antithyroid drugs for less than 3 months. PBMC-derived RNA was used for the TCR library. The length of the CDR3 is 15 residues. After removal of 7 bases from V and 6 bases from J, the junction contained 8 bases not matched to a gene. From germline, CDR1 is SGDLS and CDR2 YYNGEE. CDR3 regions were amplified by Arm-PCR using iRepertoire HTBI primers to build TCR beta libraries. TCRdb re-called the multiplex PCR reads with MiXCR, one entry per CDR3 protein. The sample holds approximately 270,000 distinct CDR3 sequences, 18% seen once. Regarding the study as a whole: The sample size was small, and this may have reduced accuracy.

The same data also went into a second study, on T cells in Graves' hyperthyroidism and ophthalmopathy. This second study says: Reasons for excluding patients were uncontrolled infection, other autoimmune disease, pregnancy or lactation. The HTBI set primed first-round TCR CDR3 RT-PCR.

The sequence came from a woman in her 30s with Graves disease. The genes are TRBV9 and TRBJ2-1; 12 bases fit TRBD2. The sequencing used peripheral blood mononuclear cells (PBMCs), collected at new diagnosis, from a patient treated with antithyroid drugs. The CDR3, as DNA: TGTGCCAGCGGGGAACTAGCGGGGGGCTTCAATGAGCAGTTCTTC. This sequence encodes CASGELAGGFNEQFF.